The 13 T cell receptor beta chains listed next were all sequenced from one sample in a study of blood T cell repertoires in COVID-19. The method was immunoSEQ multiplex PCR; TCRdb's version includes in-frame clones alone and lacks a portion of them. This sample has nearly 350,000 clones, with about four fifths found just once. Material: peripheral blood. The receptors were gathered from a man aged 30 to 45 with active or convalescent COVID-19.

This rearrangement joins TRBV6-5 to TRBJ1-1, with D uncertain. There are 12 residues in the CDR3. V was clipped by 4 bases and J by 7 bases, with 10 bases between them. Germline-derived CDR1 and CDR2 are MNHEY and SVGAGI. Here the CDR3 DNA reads TGTGCCAGCAGTTCCCGAATCGGTGAAGCTTTCTTT. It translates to CASSSRIGEAFF.

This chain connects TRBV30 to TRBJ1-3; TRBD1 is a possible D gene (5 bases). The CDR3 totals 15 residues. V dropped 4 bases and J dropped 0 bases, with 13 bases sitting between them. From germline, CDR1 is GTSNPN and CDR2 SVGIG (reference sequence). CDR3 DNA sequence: TGTGCCTGGACCCTCTGGGGCCTCTCTGGAAACACCATATATTTT. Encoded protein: CAWTLWGLSGNTIYF.

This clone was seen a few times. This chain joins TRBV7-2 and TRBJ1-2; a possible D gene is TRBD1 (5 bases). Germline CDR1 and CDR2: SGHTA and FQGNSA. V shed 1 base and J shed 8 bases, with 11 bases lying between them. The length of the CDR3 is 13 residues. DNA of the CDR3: TGTGCCAGCAGCTTAGATGCAGGGAAAGGCTACACCTTC. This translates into CASSLDAGKGYTF.

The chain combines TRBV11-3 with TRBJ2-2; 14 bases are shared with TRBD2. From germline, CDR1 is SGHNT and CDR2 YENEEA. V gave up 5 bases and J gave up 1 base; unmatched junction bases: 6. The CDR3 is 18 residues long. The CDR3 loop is CASSPGTSGSLNTGELFF. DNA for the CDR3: TGTGCCAGCAGCCCCGGGACTAGCGGGAGTCTGAACACCGGGGAGCTGTTTTTT.

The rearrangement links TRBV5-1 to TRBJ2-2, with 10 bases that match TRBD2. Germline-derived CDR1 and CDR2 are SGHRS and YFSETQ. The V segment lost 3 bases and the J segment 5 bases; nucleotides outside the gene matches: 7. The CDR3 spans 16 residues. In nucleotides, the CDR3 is TGCGCCAGCAGCTCCGCTAGCGGGGGCGGAACCGGGGAGCTGTTTTTT. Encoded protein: CASSSASGGGTGELFF.

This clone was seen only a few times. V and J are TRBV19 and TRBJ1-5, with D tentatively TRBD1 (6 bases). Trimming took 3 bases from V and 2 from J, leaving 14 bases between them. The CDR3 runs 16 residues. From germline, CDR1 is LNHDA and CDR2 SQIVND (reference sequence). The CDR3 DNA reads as TGTGCCAGTAGTATCGCTACTCGACAGGGCAATCAGCCCCAGCATTTT. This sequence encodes CASSIATRQGNQPQHF.

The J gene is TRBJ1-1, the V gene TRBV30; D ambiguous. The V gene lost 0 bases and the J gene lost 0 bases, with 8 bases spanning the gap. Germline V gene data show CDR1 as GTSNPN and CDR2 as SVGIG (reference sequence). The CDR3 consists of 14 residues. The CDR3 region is CAWSVVLMNTEAFF. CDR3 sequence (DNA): TGTGCCTGGAGTGTAGTACTCATGAACACTGAAGCTTTCTTT.

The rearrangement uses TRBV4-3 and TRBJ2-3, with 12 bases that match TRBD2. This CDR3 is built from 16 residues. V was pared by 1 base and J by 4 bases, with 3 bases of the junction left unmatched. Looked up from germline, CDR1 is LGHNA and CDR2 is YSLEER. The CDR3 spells CASSQVLAGGSDTQYF. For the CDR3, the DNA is TGCGCCAGCAGCCAAGTGCTAGCGGGAGGGTCAGATACGCAGTATTTT.

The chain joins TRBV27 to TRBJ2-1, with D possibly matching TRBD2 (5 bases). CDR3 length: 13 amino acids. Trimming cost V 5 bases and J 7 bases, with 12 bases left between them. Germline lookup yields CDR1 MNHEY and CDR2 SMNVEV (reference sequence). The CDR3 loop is CASSPRTGNEQFF. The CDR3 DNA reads TGTGCCAGCAGTCCCCGGACTGGAAATGAGCAGTTCTTC.

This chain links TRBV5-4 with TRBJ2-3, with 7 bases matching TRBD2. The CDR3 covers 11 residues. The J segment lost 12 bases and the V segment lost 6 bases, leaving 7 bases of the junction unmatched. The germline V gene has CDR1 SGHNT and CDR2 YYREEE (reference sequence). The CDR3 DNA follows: TGTGCCAGCACCGTCGGGGGGAGTCAGTATTTT. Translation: CASTVGGSQYF.

The CDR3 DNA reads as TGTGCCAGCAGCCCCCGTGGAGCGGGGGCGGAGAACACCGGGGAGCTGTTTTTT. Its translation: CASSPRGAGAENTGELFF. V is TRBV4-2 and J is TRBJ2-2, with 8 bases fitting TRBD2. The CDR3 runs to 18 residues. Germline-derived CDR1 and CDR2 are LGHNA and YNFKEQ. Trimming cost V 4 bases and J 1 base; bases outside gene matches: 11.

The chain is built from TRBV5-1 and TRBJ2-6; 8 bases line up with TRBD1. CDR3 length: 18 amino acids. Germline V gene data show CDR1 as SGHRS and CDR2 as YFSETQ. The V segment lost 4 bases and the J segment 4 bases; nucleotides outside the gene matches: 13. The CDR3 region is CASSRSGTGSSGANVLTF. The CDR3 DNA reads TGCGCCAGCAGCCGATCCGGGACAGGCTCCTCGGGGGCCAACGTCCTGACTTTC. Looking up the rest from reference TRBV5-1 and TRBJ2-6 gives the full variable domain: KAGVTQTPRYLIKTRGQQVTLSCSPISGHRSVSWYQQTPGQGLQFLFEYFSETQRNKGNFPGRFSGRQFSNSRSEMNVSTLELGDSALYLCASSRSGTGSSGANVLTFGAGSRLTVL.

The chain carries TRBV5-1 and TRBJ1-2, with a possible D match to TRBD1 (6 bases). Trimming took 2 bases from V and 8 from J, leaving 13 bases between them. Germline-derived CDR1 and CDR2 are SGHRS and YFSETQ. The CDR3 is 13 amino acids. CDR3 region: CASSLYRASGYTF. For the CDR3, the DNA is TGCGCCAGCAGCTTATACAGGGCATCGGGCTACACCTTC.